These T cell receptor beta chains were read from a single sample in a study of T cell repertoires in cytomegalovirus infection. Each CDR3 protein is one row after TCRdb ran MiXCR on the reads. This sample has roughly 250,000 distinct CDR3 sequences, with 9% to 15% found just once. Sequencing was performed on PBMCs. The receptors originated from a human donor in good health (CMV status not recorded). Some clones in this sample may be carry-over from other donors' samples. Each CDR3 is given with its conserved first and last residue. The D gene is left open where the match is weak. Clone size, where shown, is once, few, many, or a class for clones that have expanded.

clone size: once
D gene: TRBD2
CDR3 length: 17
J gene: TRBJ2-1
V gene: TRBV24-1
CDR3 DNA: TGTGCCACCAGTGATGGCGGCGGGAGCCGGATTGACAATGAGCAGTTCTTC
CDR3 protein: CATSDGGGSRIDNEQFF

clone size: many
D gene: TRBD2
CDR3 length: 13
J gene: TRBJ2-2
V gene: TRBV7-2
CDR3 DNA: TGTGCGCACGAGCGGGAGGGCCCCGGGGAGCTGTTTTTT
CDR3 protein: CAHEREGPGELFF

clone size: many
D gene: .
CDR3 length: 15
J gene: TRBJ2-7
V gene: TRBV7-9
CDR3 DNA: TGTGCCAGCAGCTTAGTTCCAGCCAGCTCCTACGAGCAGTACTTC
CDR3 protein: CASSLVPASSYEQYF

clone size: .
D gene: TRBD1
CDR3 length: 15
J gene: TRBJ1-4
V gene: TRBV19
CDR3 DNA: TGTGCCAGTAGTCGACAGGGGAGAAGTGGTGAAAAACTGTTTTTT
CDR3 protein: CASSRQGRSGEKLFF

clone size: many
D gene: .
CDR3 length: 16
J gene: TRBJ1-6
V gene: TRBV7-2
CDR3 DNA: TGTGCCAGCAGCCCCCAGGACAGAAGACGGGATTCACCCCTCCACTTT
CDR3 protein: CASSPQDRRRDSPLHF

clone size: .
D gene: TRBD2
CDR3 length: 16
J gene: TRBJ2-3
V gene: TRBV29-1
CDR3 DNA: TGCAGCGTTGCCCAGCGACTAGCGGGAGTAGGAGATACGCAGTATTTT
CDR3 protein: CSVAQRLAGVGDTQYF

clone size: many
D gene: .
CDR3 length: 14
J gene: TRBJ2-3
V gene: TRBV7-2
CDR3 DNA: TGTGCCAGCAGCTTAGAGAGTAGCACAGATACGCAGTATTTT
CDR3 protein: CASSLESSTDTQYF

clone size: many
D gene: TRBD1
CDR3 length: 13
J gene: TRBJ1-1
V gene: TRBV5-1
CDR3 DNA: TGCGCCAGCAGCGGGGGACAGCACACTGAAGCTTTCTTT
CDR3 protein: CASSGGQHTEAFF

clone size: many
D gene: .
CDR3 length: 12
J gene: TRBJ2-1
V gene: TRBV7-2
CDR3 DNA: TGTGCCAGCAGTGACCTAGGAGTTGAGCAGTTCTTC
CDR3 protein: CASSDLGVEQFF

clone size: few
D gene: .
CDR3 length: 14
J gene: TRBJ2-7
V gene: TRBV4-3
CDR3 DNA: TGCGCCAGCAGCCAAGATGCCAGGGGACACGAGCAGTACTTC
CDR3 protein: CASSQDARGHEQYF

clone size: few
D gene: TRBD1
CDR3 length: 18
J gene: TRBJ2-3
V gene: TRBV5-6
CDR3 DNA: TGTGCCAGCAGCTTGGACCCGAGGGGGCAGCCTTACGCGGATACGCAGTATTTT
CDR3 protein: CASSLDPRGQPYADTQYF

clone size: many
D gene: .
CDR3 length: 18
J gene: TRBJ2-5
V gene: TRBV7-2
CDR3 DNA: TGTGCCAGCAGCTTAGCGCCTGGTAGCAGGGGGGGCCAAGAGACCCAGTACTTC
CDR3 protein: CASSLAPGSRGGQETQYF

clone size: .
D gene: .
CDR3 length: 14
J gene: TRBJ1-2
V gene: TRBV29-1
CDR3 DNA: TGCAGCGCCGCCACGTTCGACAGTGGGTATGGCTACACCTTC
CDR3 protein: CSAATFDSGYGYTF

clone size: .
D gene: .
CDR3 length: 16
J gene: TRBJ2-3
V gene: TRBV7-3
CDR3 DNA: TGTGCCAGCAGCTCCAACTGGGGGACTAGCACAGATACGCAGTATTTT
CDR3 protein: CASSSNWGTSTDTQYF

clone size: many
D gene: .
CDR3 length: 17
J gene: TRBJ2-7
V gene: TRBV3-1
CDR3 DNA: TGTGCCAGCAGCCAAGCCGGACGTCTACCCGTGGGGTACGAGCAGTACTTC
CDR3 protein: CASSQAGRLPVGYEQYF

clone size: few
D gene: TRBD1
CDR3 length: 15
J gene: TRBJ2-5
V gene: TRBV7-2
CDR3 DNA: TGTGCCAGCAGTCTCGACAGGGCGTCCCAAGAGACCCAGTACTTC
CDR3 protein: CASSLDRASQETQYF

clone size: many
D gene: TRBD1
CDR3 length: 13
J gene: TRBJ2-7
V gene: TRBV12-3/TRBV12-4
CDR3 DNA: TGTGCCAGCAGATCCGGACAGGTTGGAGGGCAGTACTTC
CDR3 protein: CASRSGQVGGQYF

clone size: .
D gene: .
CDR3 length: 15
J gene: TRBJ1-1
V gene: TRBV7-2
CDR3 DNA: TGTGCCAGCAGCCCCCGGCAGGGCGTGGGAACTGAAGCTTTCTTT
CDR3 protein: CASSPRQGVGTEAFF

clone size: many
D gene: .
CDR3 length: 13
J gene: TRBJ1-5
V gene: TRBV6-2/TRBV6-3
CDR3 DNA: TGTGCCAGCAGTTTTAATAGTATCCAGCCCCAGCATTTT
CDR3 protein: CASSFNSIQPQHF

clone size: few
D gene: TRBD1
CDR3 length: 15
J gene: TRBJ1-2
V gene: TRBV20-1
CDR3 DNA: TGCAGTGCTAGAGACGTTACAGGGGCTAACTATGGCTACACCTTC
CDR3 protein: CSARDVTGANYGYTF

clone size: few
D gene: TRBD2
CDR3 length: 15
J gene: TRBJ2-1
V gene: TRBV12-3/TRBV12-4
CDR3 DNA: TGTGCCAGCAGCCCTGTGGCTAGCGGGATTAGAATGCAGTTCTTC
CDR3 protein: CASSPVASGIRMQFF

clone size: .
D gene: TRBD2
CDR3 length: 15
J gene: TRBJ2-1
V gene: TRBV28
CDR3 DNA: TGTGCCAGCAGACTAGCGTCTCCCTCCTACAATGAGCAGTTCTTC
CDR3 protein: CASRLASPSYNEQFF

clone size: few
D gene: .
CDR3 length: 14
J gene: TRBJ1-1
V gene: TRBV5-1
CDR3 DNA: TGCGCCAGCAGCTTGGAGAACCGGGCCACTGAAGCTTTCTTT
CDR3 protein: CASSLENRATEAFF

clone size: many
D gene: .
CDR3 length: 15
J gene: TRBJ1-2
V gene: TRBV14
CDR3 DNA: TGTGCCAGCAGCCAAGATCGCGGGCCTAGCGACGGCTACACCTTC
CDR3 protein: CASSQDRGPSDGYTF

clone size: few
D gene: TRBD1
CDR3 length: 14
J gene: TRBJ2-7
V gene: TRBV4-3
CDR3 DNA: TGCGCCAGCAGCCAAGAACGGGACAGATCCGAGCAGTACTTC
CDR3 protein: CASSQERDRSEQYF

clone size: few
D gene: TRBD1
CDR3 length: 19
J gene: TRBJ1-2
V gene: TRBV28
CDR3 DNA: TGTGCCAGCAGTTCTGGGGGGCGGGACAGGGGGAAAACTAACTATGGCTACACCTTC
CDR3 protein: CASSSGGRDRGKTNYGYTF

clone size: few
D gene: .
CDR3 length: 15
J gene: TRBJ2-1
V gene: TRBV12-3/TRBV12-4
CDR3 DNA: TGTGCCAGCAGTCCGGCCATCGGGCAGGTCAATGAGCAGTTCTTC
CDR3 protein: CASSPAIGQVNEQFF

clone size: .
D gene: .
CDR3 length: 15
J gene: TRBJ1-5
V gene: TRBV29-1
CDR3 DNA: TGCAGCGTTGGTGGTGGCGGGGGTAGCAATCAGCCCCAGCATTTT
CDR3 protein: CSVGGGGGSNQPQHF

clone size: many
D gene: .
CDR3 length: 16
J gene: TRBJ1-5
V gene: TRBV7-2
CDR3 DNA: TGTGCCAGCAGCTTAGCGCTCGACAGTCACACTCAGCCCCAGCATTTT
CDR3 protein: CASSLALDSHTQPQHF